This section outlines one T cell receptor beta chain sequence together with its context. Other nucleotide sequences from this sample produce the same CDR3. Germline V gene lookup returns CDR1 DFQATT and CDR2 SNEGSKA (reference sequence). The V end was cut by 2 bases, the J end by 5 bases, with 6 bases between. This CDR3 spans 11 amino acids. The sample is drawn from a study of blood T cell repertoires in COVID-19. The data were produced by immunoSEQ multiplex PCR, yet TCRdb's version contains in-frame clones alone and is incomplete. The data show roughly 73,000 clones, 70% to 90% seen once. J is TRBJ1-1 and V is TRBV20-1; tentative D call: TRBD1 (6 bases). This TCR derives from a man aged 65 to 79 with active or convalescent COVID-19. Source material: peripheral blood. CDR3 amino acids: CSARQGTEAFF. CDR3 nucleotide sequence: TGCAGTGCTAGACAGGGGACTGAAGCTTTCTTT.